The 32 T cell receptor beta chains below come from one sample, sequenced in a study of blood T cell repertoires in COVID-19. Profiled with immunoSEQ multiplex PCR; TCRdb holds only in-frame clones, not every one. The repertoire holds some 200,000 clones, with 70% to 85% as singletons. Material: peripheral blood. The receptors originated from a man over 45 with active or convalescent COVID-19.

As DNA, the CDR3 is TGTGCCAGCTCTCGACAGGGGGCTTCTTACAATGAGCAGTTCTTC. Amino acids: CASSRQGASYNEQFF. The chain is built from TRBV18 and TRBJ2-1; TRBD1 aligns across 10 bases. Germline trimming cut 6 bases from V and 4 bases from J; bases unmatched to any gene: 6. Per the germline V gene, CDR1 is KGHSH and CDR2 is LQKENI. The CDR3 length is 15 residues.

Here the CDR3 reads CASSFAGPNTEAFF. In nucleotides, the CDR3 is TGCGCCAGCAGCTTCGCAGGCCCGAACACTGAAGCTTTCTTT. The chain employs TRBV5-1 and TRBJ1-1; no reliable D call. The CDR3 extends over 14 amino acids. Trimming removed 2 bases at V and 1 base at J, with 9 bases between. Germline loops: CDR1 SGHRS, CDR2 YFSETQ. Full variable domain (missing parts from reference TRBV5-1 and TRBJ1-1): KAGVTQTPRYLIKTRGQQVTLSCSPISGHRSVSWYQQTPGQGLQFLFEYFSETQRNKGNFPGRFSGRQFSNSRSEMNVSTLELGDSALYLCASSFAGPNTEAFFGQGTRLTVV.

The V gene is TRBV4-2, the J gene TRBJ2-1, with D possibly TRBD2 on 7 matching bases. CDR1 LGHNA and CDR2 YNFKEQ come from the germline V gene. The CDR3 has 17 amino acids. Trimming removed 0 bases at V and 1 base at J, with 13 bases between. Here the CDR3 reads CASSQEVRGASYNEQFF. The CDR3, as DNA: TGTGCCAGCAGCCAAGAGGTCCGGGGGGCTTCCTACAATGAGCAGTTCTTC.

The genes are TRBV9 and TRBJ2-1; 10 positions match TRBD2. Germline CDR1 is SGDLS and CDR2 is YYNGEE. This CDR3 comprises 17 residues. V dropped 4 bases and J dropped 5; count of bases not matched to a gene: 12. The CDR3 region is CASSPRSGLAGDNEQFF. Written as DNA, the CDR3 is TGTGCCAGCAGCCCCAGGTCGGGGCTAGCGGGAGACAATGAGCAGTTCTTC.

The V and J genes are TRBV27 and TRBJ1-5; D may be TRBD1 (6 bases). Deletions cut 2 bases from V and 3 bases from J, with 8 bases between. In germline, CDR1 is MNHEY, CDR2 SMNVEV (reference sequence). The CDR3 extends over 14 amino acids. The CDR3 nucleotides are TGTGCCAGCAGTTTAAGGGACAACAATCAGCCCCAGCATTTT. Its protein product is CASSLRDNNQPQHF.

This chain connects TRBV7-8 to TRBJ1-2, with D tentatively TRBD1 (5 bases). There are 14 residues in the CDR3. Germline V CDR1 and CDR2: SGHVS, FQNEAQ. Trimming pared 0 bases from V and 4 bases from J, leaving 9 bases between. The CDR3 nucleotides read TGTGCCAGCAGCTTAGCGGGGGGGGTCTATGGCTACACCTTC. It translates to CASSLAGGVYGYTF. The variable domain in full, with the rest retrieved from reference TRBV7-8 and TRBJ1-2, is GAGVSQSPRYKVAKRGQDVALRCDPISGHVSLFWYQQALGQGPEFLTYFQNEAQLDKSGLPSDRFFAERPEGSVSTLKIQRTQQEDSAVYLCASSLAGGVYGYTFGSGTRLTVV.

The chain links TRBV6-6 to TRBJ2-7; 9 nucleotides align to TRBD1. Germline V CDR1 and CDR2: MNHNY, SVGAGI (reference sequence). The CDR3 covers 12 residues. V lost 6 bases and J lost 4; bases outside the gene matches: 1. Here the CDR3 reads CASRDRGYEQYF. Written as DNA, the CDR3 is TGTGCCAGCAGGGACAGGGGATACGAGCAGTACTTC.

The chain carries TRBV15 and TRBJ2-1; TRBD2 aligns across 10 bases. CDR1 LNHNV and CDR2 YYDKDF come from the germline V gene (reference sequence). The CDR3 extends over 15 amino acids. J lost 4 bases, V lost 3 bases, and 3 bases had no gene match. The CDR3 bases are TGTGCCACCAGCAGCCAACTAGCGGGATACAATGAGCAGTTCTTC. The encoded protein is CATSSQLAGYNEQFF.

The chain employs TRBV9 and TRBJ2-1, with TRBD1 matching over 8 bases. Germline V gene sequence: CDR1 SGDLS, CDR2 YYNGEE. This CDR3 has 15 amino acids. The V segment lost 3 bases and the J segment 0 bases; nucleotides outside the gene matches: 2. In DNA, the CDR3 is TGTGCCAGCAGCGGACAGGGGAGCTCCTACAATGAGCAGTTCTTC. It specifies CASSGQGSSYNEQFF.

V is TRBV2 and J is TRBJ1-5; TRBD1 matches at 12 bases. This CDR3 has 15 amino acids. The ends lost 6 bases at V and 6 bases at J; junction bases unmatched: 6. Germline-derived CDR1 and CDR2 are SNHLY and FYNNEI. The CDR3 spells CASSGTGGAGQPQHF. The DNA of the CDR3 is TGTGCCAGCAGCGGGACAGGGGGCGCCGGTCAGCCCCAGCATTTT.

J is TRBJ1-1 and V is TRBV7-2; D may be TRBD1 (6 bases). V dropped 5 bases and J dropped 8 bases, with 15 bases sitting between them. Germline lookup yields CDR1 SGHTA and CDR2 FQGNSA. CDR3 length: 13 amino acids. The CDR3 sequence: CASSLRVGTEAFF. The CDR3 DNA reads as TGTGCCAGCAGCCTGCGGGTCGGGACAGAAGCTTTCTTT.

A few counts support this clone. The J gene is TRBJ2-7, the V gene TRBV2, with D perhaps matching TRBD2 (5 bases). The CDR3 runs to 13 residues. Germline CDR1 and CDR2: SNHLY and FYNNEI. V lost 4 bases, J lost 2 bases, and 9 bases lay in between. CDR3 loop: CASSVRATYEQYV. The CDR3 DNA sequence: TGTGCCAGCAGTGTGCGGGCCACCTACGAGCAGTACGTC.

This chain joins TRBV7-8 and TRBJ1-2; 8 nucleotides line up with TRBD1. The germline CDR1 and CDR2 sequences are SGHVS and FQNEAQ. With V trimmed by 5 bases and J by 3 bases, 2 bases remained unmatched. The CDR3 runs 13 residues. CDR3 sequence: CASSPGQDYGYTF. DNA for the CDR3: TGTGCCAGCAGCCCGGGACAGGACTATGGCTACACCTTC.

The rearrangement links TRBV4-1 to TRBJ1-2; D gene unclear. CDR3 length equals 16 residues. V lost 0 bases and J 1 base, leaving 12 bases between the germline ends. Germline CDR1 reads MGHRA; CDR2 reads YSYEKL. In DNA, the CDR3 is TGCGCCAGCAGCCAAGATCGGTCCGCCAATAACTATGGCTACACCTTC. This translates into CASSQDRSANNYGYTF.

This clone was detected only a few times. The CDR3 sequence: CASSLTRDSRSTIYF. The DNA for the CDR3 is TGTGCCAGCAGCTTAACGCGCGATTCTAGAAGCACCATATATTTT. V gene TRBV7-8 combines with J gene TRBJ1-3; no firm D call. Germline CDR1 SGHVS, CDR2 FQNEAQ. The CDR3 totals 15 residues. Between the trimmed V and J ends, which lost 2 bases and 9 bases, there was a span of 17 bases.

This clone was counted only a few times. CDR3 in DNA: TGTGCCAGCAGTTACTTAAGGGACAGGGGCATCAACAATCAGCCCCAGCATTTT. Its protein is CASSYLRDRGINNQPQHF. The chain employs TRBV6-2 or TRBV6-3 and TRBJ1-5; TRBD1 agrees at 10 bases. The germline V gene encodes CDR1 MNHEY and CDR2 SVGEGT. The J segment lost 3 bases and the V segment lost 1 base, leaving 9 bases of the junction unmatched. CDR3 length: 18 residues.

The chain combines TRBV7-2 with TRBJ1-6; maybe TRBD1 (5 bases). V lost 5 bases and J 3 bases, leaving 11 bases between the germline ends. The germline gives CDR1 SGHTA, CDR2 FQGNSA. The CDR3 extends over 15 amino acids. The CDR3 sequence: CASSRTRNYNSPLHF. DNA for the CDR3: TGTGCCAGCAGCAGGACACGGAACTATAATTCACCCCTCCACTTT.

The chain couples TRBV6-2 or TRBV6-3 to TRBJ1-2; 8 nucleotides match TRBD1. The CDR3 has 14 amino acids. The V and J ends lost 0 bases and 7 bases, in that order; junction bases with no gene match: 4. Germline-derived CDR1 and CDR2 are MNHEY and SVGEGT. The CDR3 DNA reads TGTGCCAGCAGTTACTCGGGCAGGGGGCTTGGCTACACCTTC. The encoded protein is CASSYSGRGLGYTF.

This chain joins TRBV7-6 and TRBJ1-1; no clear D gene. V was trimmed by 4 bases and J by 4 bases, leaving 10 bases between them. Germline CDR1 reads SGHVS; CDR2 reads FNYEAQ. The CDR3 is 13 residues long. The DNA of the CDR3 is TGTGCCAGCAGCTCCTCGGAGGTCACTGAAGCTTTCTTT. Protein: CASSSSEVTEAFF. Filled out from reference TRBV7-6 and TRBJ1-1, the complete variable domain reads GAGVSQSPRYKVTKRGQDVALRCDPISGHVSLYWYRQALGQGPEFLTYFNYEAQQDKSGLPNDRFSAERPEGSISTLTIQRTEQRDSAMYRCASSSSEVTEAFFGQGTRLTVV.

In this sample, this clone turned up a few times. Other DNA sequences in this sample translate to the same CDR3. This sequence joins TRBV12-5 and TRBJ1-1; 11 positions agree with TRBD1. V gave up 5 bases and J gave up 8 bases; unmatched junction bases: 1. This CDR3 has 12 residues. Per germline, CDR1 LGHNT and CDR2 FRNRAP. This CDR3 reads CASGRDRGEAFF. CDR3 coding DNA: TGTGCTAGTGGTAGGGACAGGGGGGAAGCTTTCTTT.

The chain couples TRBV3-1 (or the pseudogene TRBV3-2) to TRBJ1-6, with D tentatively TRBD1 (6 bases). V lost 0 bases to trimming and J lost 10 bases, with 16 bases between them. The CDR3 consists of 16 residues. The germline V gene encodes CDR1 LGHDT and CDR2 YNNKEL (reference sequence). The CDR3 spells CASSQEGAGGGSPLHF. For the CDR3, the DNA is TGTGCCAGCAGCCAAGAAGGAGCAGGTGGGGGCTCACCCCTCCACTTT.

The chain carries TRBV11-2 and TRBJ2-7, with 9 bases fitting TRBD1. Germline assignment: CDR1 SGHAT and CDR2 FQNNGV. The ends lost 8 bases at V and 1 base at J; junction bases unmatched: 12. This CDR3 is built from 16 residues. CDR3 DNA: TGTGCCAGCGGGACGGGGGGACAGGGAAGATCCTACGAGCAGTACTTC. As protein: CASGTGGQGRSYEQYF. The whole variable domain, remainder taken from reference TRBV11-2 and TRBJ2-7, is EAGVAQSPRYKIIEKRQSVAFWCNPISGHATLYWYQQILGQGPKLLIQFQNNGVVDDSQLPKDRFSAERLKGVDSTLKIQPAKLEDSAVYLCASGTGGQGRSYEQYFGPGTRLTVT.

J is TRBJ1-1 and V is TRBV4-1; D not certain. The CDR3 runs to 14 residues. V was shortened by 4 bases and J by 1 base, with 10 bases between the two germline ends. Germline CDR1 and CDR2: MGHRA and YSYEKL. Written as DNA, the CDR3 is TGCGCCAGCAGCCGCGGGGAAGCGAACACTGAAGCTTTCTTT. Its translation is CASSRGEANTEAFF.

This chain uses TRBV2 with TRBJ1-4, with 11 bases that match TRBD1. Germline values: CDR1 SNHLY, CDR2 FYNNEI. The CDR3 runs 13 residues. Trimming took 8 bases from V and 6 from J; bases not matched to a gene: 2. The CDR3 reads CASGQGAHEKLFF. Here the CDR3 DNA reads TGTGCCAGCGGACAGGGGGCTCATGAAAAACTGTTTTTT. Together with reference TRBV2 and TRBJ1-4, the CDR3 gives the full variable domain: EPEVTQTPSHQVTQMGQEVILRCVPISNHLYFYWYRQILGQKVEFLVSFYNNEISEKSEIFDDQFSVERPDGSNFTLKIRSTKLEDSAMYFCASGQGAHEKLFFGSGTQLSVL.

This chain uses TRBV5-4 with TRBJ2-5; a weak D match, TRBD2 (7 bases). This CDR3 has 17 amino acids. Germline V CDR1 and CDR2: SGHNT, YYREEE (reference sequence). Trimming stripped 0 bases from V and 1 base from J, with 16 bases between. The DNA of the CDR3 is TGTGCCAGCAGCTTGGCGGGGGCTAGCGGCGCCCAAGAGACCCAGTACTTC. Protein: CASSLAGASGAQETQYF.

This chain links TRBV7-2 with TRBJ2-7; 8 bases agree with TRBD2. The V gene end was trimmed by 5 bases and the J gene end by 1 base; junction bases not matched to a gene: 4. CDR1 SGHTA and CDR2 FQGNSA come from the germline V gene. There are 14 residues in the CDR3. CDR3 in amino acids: CASSLGLASYEQYF. The DNA of the CDR3 is TGTGCCAGCAGCCTAGGACTAGCATCCTACGAGCAGTACTTC. Using reference TRBV7-2 and TRBJ2-7 for the parts outside the CDR3, the full variable domain is GAGVSQSPSNKVTEKGKDVELRCDPISGHTALYWYRQSLGQGLEFLIYFQGNSAPDKSGLPSDRFSAERTGGSVSTLTIQRTQQEDSAVYLCASSLGLASYEQYFGPGTRLTVT.

The rearrangement joins TRBV5-5 to TRBJ2-3; the D is unclear. Trimming removed 4 bases from V and 1 base from J, with 7 bases in between. The CDR3 length is 13 residues. Germline V gives CDR1 SGHKS, CDR2 YYEKEE (reference sequence). The CDR3 nucleotides read TGTGCCAGCAGCCCGGTCGGCACAGATACGCAGTATTTT. Translating gives CASSPVGTDTQYF.

The chain combines TRBV2 with TRBJ1-2, with 7 bases lining up with TRBD1. CDR3 size: 14 residues. With V trimmed by 3 bases and J by 4 bases, 5 bases remained unmatched. Germline CDR1 reads SNHLY; CDR2 reads FYNNEI. The CDR3 loop is CASSDQGQSYGYTF. The CDR3 region has the DNA TGTGCCAGCAGTGACCAGGGACAGAGCTATGGCTACACCTTC. The full variable domain, in which reference TRBV2 and TRBJ1-2 provide the parts outside the CDR3, is EPEVTQTPSHQVTQMGQEVILRCVPISNHLYFYWYRQILGQKVEFLVSFYNNEISEKSEIFDDQFSVERPDGSNFTLKIRSTKLEDSAMYFCASSDQGQSYGYTFGSGTRLTVV.

V and J are TRBV5-6 and TRBJ2-7; 9 nucleotides align to TRBD1. Germline assignment: CDR1 SGHDT and CDR2 YYEEEE. The CDR3 length is 13 residues. Germline trimming cut 4 bases from V and 6 bases from J; bases unmatched to any gene: 5. The CDR3 reads CASSRTGAPEQYF. CDR3 nucleotide sequence: TGTGCCAGCAGCCGGACAGGGGCCCCCGAGCAGTACTTC.

This clone has only a few counts. CDR3 nucleotides: TGTGCCAGCAGTTTACGGGGAGGCACTGAAGCTTTCTTT. Encoded protein: CASSLRGGTEAFF. J is TRBJ1-1 and V is TRBV27, with D unclear. The germline CDR1 and CDR2 sequences are MNHEY and SMNVEV (reference sequence). V was pared by 2 bases and J by 4 bases, with 8 bases between. The CDR3 runs 13 residues.

The DNA of the CDR3 is TGTGCCAGCAGTTTACGACTCCCGGCCAATGAGCAGTTCTTC. Translated, it gives CASSLRLPANEQFF. The chain uses TRBV28 and TRBJ2-1; D not resolved. Germline loops: CDR1 MDHEN, CDR2 SYDVKM. The V end was cut by 2 bases, the J end by 6 bases, with 11 bases between. The CDR3 totals 14 residues.

The chain combines TRBV28 with TRBJ2-7; D possibly corresponds to TRBD2 (5 bases). The CDR3 is 12 amino acids. Trimming took off 5 bases at V and 5 bases at J, with 10 bases between the two ends. The germline V gene has CDR1 MDHEN and CDR2 SYDVKM. This CDR3 is CASSPEVHEQYF. The CDR3, as DNA: TGTGCCAGCAGTCCGGAGGTCCACGAGCAGTACTTC.